Shown below are 23 T cell receptor beta chains from a single sample sequenced in a study of T cell responses to AZD1222 COVID-19 vaccine. TCRdb keeps only in-frame clones here, not all; method: immunoSEQ multiplex PCR. The repertoire has over 100,000 clones, 85% to 90% of them found once; the top ten carry around 5%. This sample comprised peripheral blood, obtained on day 0 of AZD1222 vaccination. Receptors were obtained from an adult in good health.

This clone showed up just once. The rearrangement uses TRBV6-2 or TRBV6-3 and TRBJ2-7, with D maybe TRBD1 (5 bases). Germline V gene lookup returns CDR1 MNHEY and CDR2 SVGEGT. This CDR3 is built from 14 residues. V was shortened by 2 bases and J by 4 bases, with 12 bases between the two germline ends. CDR3 in amino acids: CASSYDRSPYEQYF. In nucleotides, the CDR3 is TGTGCCAGCAGTTACGACAGATCCCCTTACGAGCAGTACTTC.

The V gene is TRBV9, the J gene TRBJ2-3, with 7 bases matching TRBD1. The CDR3 has 17 residues. Germline V gene data show CDR1 as SGDLS and CDR2 as YYNGEE. V shed 2 bases, J shed 0 bases, and the junction held 9 bases outside the gene matches. The CDR3 nucleotides are TGTGCCAGCAGCGTCCGGATGGGACAGCCTAGCACAGATACGCAGTATTTT. Protein sequence: CASSVRMGQPSTDTQYF.

The chain employs TRBV18 and TRBJ1-2; 9 bases align to TRBD1. The V segment lost 0 bases and the J segment 10 bases; nucleotides outside the gene matches: 6. Germline V gene data show CDR1 as KGHSH and CDR2 as LQKENI. The CDR3 contains 14 residues. For the CDR3, the DNA is TGTGCCAGCTCACCACCGGGACAGGGTCAAACCTACACCTTC. Translation gives CASSPPGQGQTYTF.

The genes are TRBV6-5 and TRBJ1-1; a possible D gene is TRBD1 (5 bases). Per the germline V gene, CDR1 is MNHEY and CDR2 is SVGAGI. The CDR3 spans 14 residues. V lost 6 bases and J 1 base, leaving 12 bases between the germline ends. The CDR3 coding sequence is TGTGCCAGCAGAAATCCGGGGGGGAACACTGAAGCTTTCTTT. Its translation: CASRNPGGNTEAFF.

The gene calls are TRBV24-1 and TRBJ2-3; 9 bases match TRBD2. The V segment lost 3 bases and the J segment 7 bases; nucleotides outside the gene matches: 10. The CDR3 sequence is 16 residues long. Germline V gene data show CDR1 as KGHDR and CDR2 as SFDVKD. As DNA, the CDR3 is TGTGCCACCAGTGATCCCCGGGCTAGCGGGGAATATACGCAGTATTTT. As protein: CATSDPRASGEYTQYF.

The chain joins TRBV5-1 to TRBJ2-2; no reliable D call. V was cut by 5 bases and J by 5 bases, with 10 bases left in between. This CDR3 contains 13 residues. CDR1 and CDR2 (germline): SGHRS, YFSETQ. The CDR3 nucleotides read TGCGCCAGCAGTCAACAGCTGACCGGGGAGCTGTTTTTT. Amino acids: CASSQQLTGELFF.

The V call is TRBV7-9, the J call TRBJ1-6; D is perhaps TRBD1 (6 bases). V lost 3 bases, J lost 6 bases, and 9 bases lay in between. From germline, CDR1 is SEHNR and CDR2 FQNEAQ (reference sequence). This CDR3 is 14 amino acids long. The chain's CDR3 is CASSFRTANSPLHF. CDR3 DNA: TGTGCCAGCAGCTTCCGGACAGCTAATTCACCCCTCCACTTT.

The table lists this clone with a few counts. This chain uses TRBV6-2 or TRBV6-3 with TRBJ1-4, with D maybe TRBD1 (6 bases). CDR1 and CDR2 (germline): MNHEY, SVGEGT. The V and J ends lost 5 bases and 6 bases respectively, with 13 bases between them. The CDR3 runs to 14 residues. The CDR3 sequence is CASSGGGYDEKLFF. In nucleotides, the CDR3 is TGTGCCAGCAGTGGGGGCGGATACGATGAAAAACTGTTTTTT.

The genes are TRBV7-3 and TRBJ2-5, with a weak D call TRBD1 (6 bases). Germline CDR1 SGHTA, CDR2 FQGTGA. Trimming removed 5 bases at V and 3 bases at J, with 13 bases between. CDR3 size: 14 residues. This chain's CDR3 is CASSTTGLEETQYF. CDR3 coding DNA: TGTGCCAGCAGCACGACAGGTTTGGAAGAGACCCAGTACTTC.

The V gene is TRBV19, the J gene TRBJ2-2; the match to TRBD1 covers 7 bases. From germline, CDR1 is LNHDA and CDR2 SQIVND (reference sequence). V lost 6 bases to trimming and J lost 3 bases; unmatched junction nucleotides: 4. The CDR3 sequence is 14 residues long. CDR3: CASSSTGYTGELFF. In DNA, the CDR3 is TGTGCCAGTAGCTCGACAGGGTACACCGGGGAGCTGTTTTTT.

The chain has TRBV5-6 and TRBJ1-2; D call uncertain. V was clipped by 3 bases and J by 6 bases, with 9 bases between them. The CDR3 is 12 residues long. CDR1 is SGHDT, CDR2 YYEEEE, per germline. This CDR3 is CASSWRRDGYTF. In nucleotides, the CDR3 is TGTGCCAGCAGCTGGCGCCGGGATGGCTACACCTTC.

The rearrangement uses TRBV27 and TRBJ1-1; TRBD1 might be the D (5 bases). Germline V gene sequence: CDR1 MNHEY, CDR2 SMNVEV (reference sequence). The CDR3 totals 16 residues. V lost 4 bases, J lost 13 bases, and 28 bases lay in between. For the CDR3, the DNA is TGTGCCAGCAGTTCGAAACCCCCTCGACAGATGGGAGGGCTTTTCTTT. It yields the protein CASSSKPPRQMGGLFF.

The chain uses TRBV7-9 and TRBJ1-5; no reliable D call. V was shortened by 1 base and J by 5 bases, with 3 bases between the two germline ends. Germline V gives CDR1 SEHNR, CDR2 FQNEAQ (reference sequence). This CDR3 has 12 amino acids. CDR3 bases: TGTGCCAGCAGCTTAGTTGATCAGCCCCAGCATTTT. This encodes CASSLVDQPQHF.

CDR3 in DNA: TGTGCCAGCAGCTTAGGAGGCGGGAGGGCCTTGGATGAGCAGTTCTTC. It specifies CASSLGGGRALDEQFF. The V gene is TRBV7-6, the J gene TRBJ2-1; TRBD2 matches 9 bases. In germline, CDR1 is SGHVS, CDR2 FNYEAQ. V dropped 1 base and J dropped 8; count of bases not matched to a gene: 9. CDR3 length: 16 residues.

V usage is TRBV19 and J usage is TRBJ1-5; 9 nucleotides line up with TRBD1. The CDR3 has 15 residues. The germline gives CDR1 LNHDA, CDR2 SQIVND (reference sequence). V trimming: 7 bases; J trimming: 5 bases; junction bases outside the gene matches: 9. CDR3 in amino acids: CASNTGTGLYQPQHF. For the CDR3, the DNA is TGTGCCAGTAATACCGGGACAGGGTTGTATCAGCCCCAGCATTTT.

The rearrangement uses TRBV7-9 and TRBJ1-5; D gene ambiguous. The CDR3 sequence is 17 residues long. V lost 0 bases to trimming and J lost 1 base, with 13 bases between them. Germline values: CDR1 SEHNR, CDR2 FQNEAQ (reference sequence). CDR3 nucleotides: TGTGCCAGCAGCTTAGCGTGGGAGAGGGCCAGCAATCAGCCCCAGCATTTT. It codes for CASSLAWERASNQPQHF.

The chain links TRBV29-1 to TRBJ2-7; perhaps TRBD1 as D (5 bases). V was clipped by 4 bases and J by 4 bases, with 17 bases between them. Germline V gene sequence: CDR1 SQVTM, CDR2 ANQGSEA. The CDR3 sequence is 14 residues long. Here the CDR3 DNA reads TGCAGCGTTGTCGGGCAGGGAAGGCCTTACGAGCAGTACTTC. Translated, it gives CSVVGQGRPYEQYF.

The J gene is TRBJ1-4, the V gene TRBV6-5; D is uncertain. The V end was cut by 6 bases, the J end by 3 bases, with 5 bases between. This CDR3 contains 12 residues. Germline loops: CDR1 MNHEY, CDR2 SVGAGI. CDR3 in amino acids: CASRGSNEKLFF. CDR3 coding DNA: TGTGCCAGCAGGGGGTCTAATGAAAAACTGTTTTTT.

The chain has TRBV28 and TRBJ1-2; D is possibly TRBD1 (6 bases). V gave up 6 bases and J gave up 4 bases, with 15 bases separating them. Per the germline V gene, CDR1 is MDHEN and CDR2 is SYDVKM. The CDR3 is 14 residues long. The DNA of the CDR3 is TGTGCCAGCAGGGGGGGGAAGGACAGCTATGGCTACACCTTC. This sequence encodes CASRGGKDSYGYTF.

This clone was seen only once. This chain joins TRBV28 and TRBJ2-1; 7 bases line up with TRBD2. The V segment lost 8 bases and the J segment 7 bases; nucleotides outside the gene matches: 11. Germline values: CDR1 MDHEN, CDR2 SYDVKM. The CDR3 consists of 14 residues. The CDR3 nucleotides are TGTGCCAGCGCGGGCGCGGGAGAGAAAAATGAGCAGTTCTTC. Translation gives CASAGAGEKNEQFF.

The J gene is TRBJ1-1, the V gene TRBV11-2; D unresolved. V gave up 2 bases and J gave up 4 bases, with 14 bases separating them. Germline V CDR1 and CDR2: SGHAT, FQNNGV. This CDR3 comprises 15 residues. Here the CDR3 reads CASSLSGVVGTEAFF. As DNA, the CDR3 is TGTGCCAGCAGCTTATCGGGTGTAGTGGGCACTGAAGCTTTCTTT.

This sequence joins TRBV20-1 and TRBJ1-4; D is unclear. The CDR3 is 12 amino acids. V shed 3 bases and J shed 8 bases, with 10 bases lying between them. Per germline, CDR1 DFQATT and CDR2 SNEGSKA (reference sequence). The CDR3 sequence: CSASLREEKLFF. The CDR3 DNA reads as TGCAGTGCTAGTCTGAGAGAGGAAAAACTGTTTTTT.

J is TRBJ2-3 and V is TRBV9; D gene unclear. Looked up from germline, CDR1 is SGDLS and CDR2 is YYNGEE. Trimming pared 0 bases from V and 1 base from J, leaving 9 bases between. This CDR3 has 15 residues. DNA for the CDR3: TGTGCCAGCAGCGTAGGGACCCAGCGCACAGATACGCAGTATTTT. Translating it yields CASSVGTQRTDTQYF.